This TCR beta chain was retrieved from a study of technical replicates of blood from a few donors (dated 2017 in TCRdb). CDR1 LGHNA and CDR2 YNFKEQ were looked up in the germline V gene. The CDR3 runs 16 residues from the cysteine to the phenylalanine. Solely the CDR3 DNA is kept, with 48 bases framed from the first base. V is clipped by 4 bases and J by 3 bases, and the sequence between their germline boundaries is 16 bases long. Concerning this clone: Its antigen is not yet known. The record has no base qualities; no much larger clone is one base away.

The library was generated by the immunoSEQ multiplex PCR assay. TCRdb took over this immuneACCESS table, retaining in-frame rearrangements with V and J assigned. Such tables are incomplete; in checked studies, under half of the missing clones stem from an unresolved V gene, and the remainder is unexplained. In all, the sample holds tens of thousands of clones, and roughly 92% of those were seen once. Together, the top ten hold approximately 0.36% of the sample. The chain uses TRBV4-2 and TRBJ1-5; the best D guess is TRBD1, with 5 bases matching. The receptor's source is a human donor in good health. Sequencing was done on a sample of T cells isolated from PBMCs. The base sequence is TGTGCCAGCAGCCCAGAGTTAGGGGCTCACAATCAGCCCCAGCATTTT. This translates into CASSPELGAHNQPQHF.